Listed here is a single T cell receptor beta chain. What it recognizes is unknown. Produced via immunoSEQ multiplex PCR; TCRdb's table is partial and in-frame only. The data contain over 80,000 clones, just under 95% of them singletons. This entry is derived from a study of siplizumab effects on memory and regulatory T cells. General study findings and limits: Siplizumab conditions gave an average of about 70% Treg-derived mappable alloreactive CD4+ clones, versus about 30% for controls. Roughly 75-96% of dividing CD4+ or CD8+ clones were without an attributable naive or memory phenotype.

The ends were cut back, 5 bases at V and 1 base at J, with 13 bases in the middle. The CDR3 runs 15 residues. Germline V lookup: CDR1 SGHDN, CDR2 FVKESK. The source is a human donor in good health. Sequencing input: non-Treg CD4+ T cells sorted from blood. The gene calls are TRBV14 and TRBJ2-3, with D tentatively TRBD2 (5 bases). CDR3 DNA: TGTGCCAGCAGCATCTACGCCGGGGGCACAGATACGCAGTATTTT. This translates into CASSIYAGGTDTQYF.